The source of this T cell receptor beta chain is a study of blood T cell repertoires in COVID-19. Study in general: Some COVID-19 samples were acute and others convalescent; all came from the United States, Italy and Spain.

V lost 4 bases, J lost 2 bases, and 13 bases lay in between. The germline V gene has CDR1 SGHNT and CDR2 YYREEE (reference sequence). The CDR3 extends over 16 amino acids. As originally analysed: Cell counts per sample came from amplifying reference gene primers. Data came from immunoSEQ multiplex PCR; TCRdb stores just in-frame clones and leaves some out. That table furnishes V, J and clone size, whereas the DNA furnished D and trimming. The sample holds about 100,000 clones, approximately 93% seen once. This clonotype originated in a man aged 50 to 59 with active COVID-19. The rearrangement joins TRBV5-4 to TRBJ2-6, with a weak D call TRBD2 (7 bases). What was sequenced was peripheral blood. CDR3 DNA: TGTGCCAGCAGCCGTACGGGGGGCACTGGGGCCAACGTCCTGACTTTC. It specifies CASSRTGGTGANVLTF.